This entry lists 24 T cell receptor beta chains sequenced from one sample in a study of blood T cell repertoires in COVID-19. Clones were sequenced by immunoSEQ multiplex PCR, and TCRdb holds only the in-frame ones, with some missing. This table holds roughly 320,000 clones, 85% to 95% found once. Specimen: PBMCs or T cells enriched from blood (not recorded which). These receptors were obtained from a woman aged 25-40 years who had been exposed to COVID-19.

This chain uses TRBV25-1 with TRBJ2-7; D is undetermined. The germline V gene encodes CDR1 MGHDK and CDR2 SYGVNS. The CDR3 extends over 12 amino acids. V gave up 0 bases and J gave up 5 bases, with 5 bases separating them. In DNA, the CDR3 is TGTGCCAGCAGTGAATATTTCGACGAGCAGTACTTC. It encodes CASSEYFDEQYF.

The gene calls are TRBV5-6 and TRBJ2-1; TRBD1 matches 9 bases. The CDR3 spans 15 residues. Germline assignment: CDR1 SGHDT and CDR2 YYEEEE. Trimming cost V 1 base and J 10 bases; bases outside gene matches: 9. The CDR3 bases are TGTGCCAGCAGCTTGCGCGGGACAGGGTTGAAAGAGCAGTTCTTC. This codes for CASSLRGTGLKEQFF.

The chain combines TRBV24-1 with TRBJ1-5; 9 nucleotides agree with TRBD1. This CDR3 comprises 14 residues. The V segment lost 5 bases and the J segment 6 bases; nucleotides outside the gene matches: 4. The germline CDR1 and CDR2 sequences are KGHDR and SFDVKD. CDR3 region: CATSGGQGFQPQHF. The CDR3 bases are TGTGCCACCAGTGGGGGACAGGGATTTCAGCCCCAGCATTTT.

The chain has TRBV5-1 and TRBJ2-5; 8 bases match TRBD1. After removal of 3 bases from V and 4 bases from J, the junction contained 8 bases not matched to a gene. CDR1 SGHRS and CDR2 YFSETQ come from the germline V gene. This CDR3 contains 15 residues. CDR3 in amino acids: CASSSTQGVAETQYF. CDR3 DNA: TGCGCCAGCAGCTCAACACAGGGGGTCGCAGAGACCCAGTACTTC.

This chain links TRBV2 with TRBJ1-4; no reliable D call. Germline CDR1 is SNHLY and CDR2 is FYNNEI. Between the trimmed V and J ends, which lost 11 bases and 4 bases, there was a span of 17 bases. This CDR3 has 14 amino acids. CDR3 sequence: CAGKTADINEKLFF. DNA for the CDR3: TGTGCCGGAAAAACGGCGGATATTAATGAAAAACTGTTTTTT.

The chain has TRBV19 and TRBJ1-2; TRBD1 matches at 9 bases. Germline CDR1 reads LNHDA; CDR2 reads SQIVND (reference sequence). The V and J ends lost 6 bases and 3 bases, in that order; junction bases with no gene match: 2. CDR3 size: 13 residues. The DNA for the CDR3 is TGTGCCAGTAGCCGGGACAGGGACTATGGCTACACCTTC. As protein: CASSRDRDYGYTF.

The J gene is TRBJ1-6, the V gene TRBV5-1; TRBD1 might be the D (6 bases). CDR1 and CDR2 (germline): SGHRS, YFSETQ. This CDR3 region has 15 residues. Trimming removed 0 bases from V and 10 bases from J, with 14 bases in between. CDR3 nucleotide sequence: TGCGCCAGCAGCTTGGTGTTGCCAGGGGCCTCACCCCTCCACTTT. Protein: CASSLVLPGASPLHF. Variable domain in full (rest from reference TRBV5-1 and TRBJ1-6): KAGVTQTPRYLIKTRGQQVTLSCSPISGHRSVSWYQQTPGQGLQFLFEYFSETQRNKGNFPGRFSGRQFSNSRSEMNVSTLELGDSALYLCASSLVLPGASPLHFGNGTRLTVT.

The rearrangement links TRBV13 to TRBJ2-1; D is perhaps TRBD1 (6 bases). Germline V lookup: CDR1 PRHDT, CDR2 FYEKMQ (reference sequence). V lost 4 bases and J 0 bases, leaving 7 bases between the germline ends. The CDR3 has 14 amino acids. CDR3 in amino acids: CASSWGHSYNEQFF. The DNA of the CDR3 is TGTGCCAGCAGCTGGGGACACTCCTACAATGAGCAGTTCTTC.

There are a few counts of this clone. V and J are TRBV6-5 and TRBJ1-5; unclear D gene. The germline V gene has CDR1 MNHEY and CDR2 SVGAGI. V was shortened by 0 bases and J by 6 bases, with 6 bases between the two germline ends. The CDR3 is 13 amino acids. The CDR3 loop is CASSYSSGQPQHF. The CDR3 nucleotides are TGTGCCAGCAGTTACTCGAGTGGTCAGCCCCAGCATTTT.

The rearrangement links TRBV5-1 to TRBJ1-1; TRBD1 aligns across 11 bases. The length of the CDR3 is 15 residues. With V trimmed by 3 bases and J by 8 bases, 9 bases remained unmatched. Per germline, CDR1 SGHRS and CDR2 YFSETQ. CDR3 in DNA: TGCGCCAGCAGCTGGACAGGGGGCTCCGAAATCGAAGCTTTCTTT. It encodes CASSWTGGSEIEAFF. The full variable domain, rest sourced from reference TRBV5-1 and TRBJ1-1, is KAGVTQTPRYLIKTRGQQVTLSCSPISGHRSVSWYQQTPGQGLQFLFEYFSETQRNKGNFPGRFSGRQFSNSRSEMNVSTLELGDSALYLCASSWTGGSEIEAFFGQGTRLTVV.

The CDR3 loop reads CASSVTASYNEQFF. The CDR3 bases are TGTGCCAGTAGTGTGACAGCAAGCTACAATGAGCAGTTCTTC. This chain joins TRBV19 and TRBJ2-1; D might be TRBD1 (5 bases). The V end lost 5 bases, the J end lost 3 bases, and 11 bases lay between the germline ends. Germline loops: CDR1 LNHDA, CDR2 SQIVND (reference sequence). This CDR3 has 14 residues.

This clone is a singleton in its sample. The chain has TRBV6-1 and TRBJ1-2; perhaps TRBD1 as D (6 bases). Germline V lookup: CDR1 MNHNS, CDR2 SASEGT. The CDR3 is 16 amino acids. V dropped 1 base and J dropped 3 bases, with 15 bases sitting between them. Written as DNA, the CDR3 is TGTGCCAGCAGTGAAGTATGGGGCAGGGGCTACTATGGCTACACCTTC. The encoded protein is CASSEVWGRGYYGYTF.

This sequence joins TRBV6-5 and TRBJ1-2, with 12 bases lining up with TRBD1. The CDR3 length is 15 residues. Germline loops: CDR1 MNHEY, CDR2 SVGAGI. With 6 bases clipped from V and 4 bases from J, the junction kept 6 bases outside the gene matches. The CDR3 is CASSTGTGGIYGYTF. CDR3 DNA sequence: TGTGCCAGCAGCACCGGGACAGGGGGCATCTATGGCTACACCTTC.

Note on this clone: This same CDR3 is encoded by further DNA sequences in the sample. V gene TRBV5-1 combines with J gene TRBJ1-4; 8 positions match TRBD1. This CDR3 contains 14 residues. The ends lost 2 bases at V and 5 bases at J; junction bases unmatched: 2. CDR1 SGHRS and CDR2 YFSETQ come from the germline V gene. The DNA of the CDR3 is TGCGCCAGCAGCTTCAGACAGGGGAATGAAAAACTGTTTTTT. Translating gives CASSFRQGNEKLFF.

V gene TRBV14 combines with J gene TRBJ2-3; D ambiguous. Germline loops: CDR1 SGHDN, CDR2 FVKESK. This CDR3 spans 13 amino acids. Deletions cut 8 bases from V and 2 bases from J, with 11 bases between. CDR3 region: CASAPLNTDTQYF. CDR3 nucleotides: TGTGCCAGCGCGCCCCTTAACACAGATACGCAGTATTTT.

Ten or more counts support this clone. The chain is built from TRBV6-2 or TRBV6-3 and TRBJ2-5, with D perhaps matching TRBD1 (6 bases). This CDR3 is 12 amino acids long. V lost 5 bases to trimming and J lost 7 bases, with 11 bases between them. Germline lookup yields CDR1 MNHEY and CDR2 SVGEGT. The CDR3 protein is CASSTGLGTQYF. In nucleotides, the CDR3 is TGTGCCAGCAGTACAGGGCTCGGGACCCAGTACTTC.

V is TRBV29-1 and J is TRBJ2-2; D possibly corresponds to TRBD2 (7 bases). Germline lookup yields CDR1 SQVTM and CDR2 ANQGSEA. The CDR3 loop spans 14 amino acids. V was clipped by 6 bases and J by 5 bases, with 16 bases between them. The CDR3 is CSVDPGEGTGELFF. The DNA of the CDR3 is TGCAGCGTCGACCCAGGGGAGGGAACCGGGGAGCTGTTTTTT.

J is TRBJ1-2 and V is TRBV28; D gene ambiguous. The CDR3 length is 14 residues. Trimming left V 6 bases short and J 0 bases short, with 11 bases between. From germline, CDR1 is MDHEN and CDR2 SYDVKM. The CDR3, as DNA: TGTGCCAGCAGACCACAACTAGCTAACTATGGCTACACCTTC. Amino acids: CASRPQLANYGYTF.

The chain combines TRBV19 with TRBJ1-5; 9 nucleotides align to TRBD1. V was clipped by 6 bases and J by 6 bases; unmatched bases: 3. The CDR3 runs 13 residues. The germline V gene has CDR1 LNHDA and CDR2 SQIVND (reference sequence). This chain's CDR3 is CASSATGGQPQHF. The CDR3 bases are TGTGCCAGTAGCGCGACAGGGGGTCAGCCCCAGCATTTT. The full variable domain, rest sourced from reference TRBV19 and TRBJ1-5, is DGGITQSPKYLFRKEGQNVTLSCEQNLNHDAMYWYRQDPGQGLRLIYYSQIVNDFQKGDIAEGYSVSREKKESFPLTVTSAQKNPTAFYLCASSATGGQPQHFGDGTRLSIL.

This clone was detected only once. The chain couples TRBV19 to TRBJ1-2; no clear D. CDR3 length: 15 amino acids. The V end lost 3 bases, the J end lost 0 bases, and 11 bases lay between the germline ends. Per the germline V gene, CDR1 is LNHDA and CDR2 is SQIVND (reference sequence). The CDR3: CASSIGASSNYGYTF. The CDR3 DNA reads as TGTGCCAGTAGTATTGGAGCATCCTCTAACTATGGCTACACCTTC.

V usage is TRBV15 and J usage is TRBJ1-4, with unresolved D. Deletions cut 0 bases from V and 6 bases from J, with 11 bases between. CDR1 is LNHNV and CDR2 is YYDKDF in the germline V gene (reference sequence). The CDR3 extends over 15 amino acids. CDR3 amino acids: CATSRDRGSDEKLFF. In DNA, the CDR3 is TGTGCCACCAGCAGAGATCGCGGTAGTGATGAAAAACTGTTTTTT.

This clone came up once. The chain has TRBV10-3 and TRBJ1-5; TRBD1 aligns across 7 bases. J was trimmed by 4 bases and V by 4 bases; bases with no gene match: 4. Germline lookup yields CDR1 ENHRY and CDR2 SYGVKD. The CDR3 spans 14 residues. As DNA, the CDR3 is TGTGCCATCAGTGCAGGGGGTAGAAATCAGCCCCAGCATTTT. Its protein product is CAISAGGRNQPQHF.

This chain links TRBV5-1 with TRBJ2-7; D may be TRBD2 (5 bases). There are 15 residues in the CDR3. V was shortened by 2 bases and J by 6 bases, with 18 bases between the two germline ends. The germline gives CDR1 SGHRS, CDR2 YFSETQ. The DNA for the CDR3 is TGCGCCAGCAGCTTATCTAGTGGAGGCAGGAGCGAGCAGTACTTC. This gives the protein CASSLSSGGRSEQYF. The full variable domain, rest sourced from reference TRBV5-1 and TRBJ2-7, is KAGVTQTPRYLIKTRGQQVTLSCSPISGHRSVSWYQQTPGQGLQFLFEYFSETQRNKGNFPGRFSGRQFSNSRSEMNVSTLELGDSALYLCASSLSSGGRSEQYFGPGTRLTVT.

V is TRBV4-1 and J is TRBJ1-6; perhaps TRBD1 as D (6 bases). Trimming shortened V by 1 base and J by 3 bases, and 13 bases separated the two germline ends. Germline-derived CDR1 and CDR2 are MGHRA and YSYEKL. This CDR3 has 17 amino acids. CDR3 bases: TGCGCCAGCAGCCAAGTTACGGGGGGCGACTATAATTCACCCCTCCACTTT. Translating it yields CASSQVTGGDYNSPLHF.